This T cell receptor (beta chain) was profiled in a study of molecular identifiers for immune sequencing clone quantification (dated by TCRdb to between 2017 and 2018). Concerning the study at large: For a replicate experiment, RNA from 20,000 or 100,000 naive CD8 T cells was divided into five aliquots, of which four were sequenced. CD8 T cells were used in a methods study to benchmark molecular-identifier clustering-based TCR repertoire sequencing (MIDCIRS) and TCR RNA copy counting. Summary of the overall study and its limitations: When barcode sub-clustering was not used, chimeric consensus sequences inflated TCR diversity, with chimeras reaching as high as 47%. Spiked-in Jurkat TCR RNA equal to a single cell's worth was reported to be detectable even within 1,200,000 naive CD8 T cells. Roughly 2.8 recovered TCR RNA copies per cell were obtained by modeling, versus about ten by digital PCR, implying a capture efficiency of roughly 32%. Identical TCR molecules sharing a barcode could cause highly expanded clone sizes to be underestimated. In CMV-specific effector cells, clones with more than 20 RNA copies accounted for over 97% of molecules, whereas in naive cells such clones accounted for under 1%. Naive libraries contained spiked-in Jurkat TCR RNA (10 copies' worth), which is not part of the donor repertoire.

The CDR3 has 17 amino acids, counting the end cysteine and phenylalanine. Kept here is only the CDR3 DNA, which spans 51 bases and is read in frame from base 1. Between the V and J ends, shortened by 3 bases and 0 bases respectively, the junction contains 16 bases. In the germline V gene, CDR1 corresponds to SGDLS and CDR2 to YYNGEE. This clonotype was seen repeatedly, ten times or more. Its target antigen remains unknown. It has no much larger one-base neighbor in the sample; base qualities were not kept. Libraries of naive CD8 T cells were generated from roughly 20,000 to 1,000,000 sorted cells, with 10%, 30% or 50% of the purified RNA used. Naive CD8 T cells, defined as CD8+CD4-CCR7+CD45RA+, were FACS-sorted into RLT Plus buffer on a BD FACSAria II. Around 11 TCR copies' worth of Jurkat RNA were spiked into roughly 17,000-1,100,000 naive CD8 T cell samples to test detection sensitivity. CD8 T cells were enriched with RosetteSep CD8+ T Cell Enrichment Cocktail and Ficoll-Paque, followed by ACK red cell lysis.

Libraries were prepared through PCR. The run used an Illumina HiSeq 4000. Bulk TCR libraries were made following a previously described method, with the TCR primers given in Table S5. The Qiagen AllPrep DNA/RNA kit was used to purify total RNA. Reads from multiple sequencing runs of the same library were pooled before analysis. Per the authors' processing: Only reads with exact TCR constant sequence were kept, trimmed to 150 nt, and grouped by their 12-nt molecular barcodes. Reads inside each barcode group were sub-clustered using a 15% Levenshtein threshold, and a quality-weighted consensus sequence was constructed for each RNA molecule. Non-functional sequences were discarded, and so were lower-count sequences lying one edit away from another sequence. Based on fitting two negative binomial distributions, any barcode sub-cluster with under 20% of the maximum read count was discarded. TCRdb applied fastp at Q25 and MiXCR to the public reads, then kept only in-frame beta chains. Each record represents a unique CDR3 protein, reported with the most common genes and DNA among its rows. These V and J calls are TCRdb output, not the study's own analysis. For this sample the table gives roughly 86,000 distinct CDR3 sequences, of which 15% to 20% were detected only once. The top ten clones comprise 0.7% to 0.95% of the sample.

This receptor was taken from a human donor in good health. Some libraries in this study had Jurkat cell RNA spiked in. Sequenced material: naive CD8+ T cells from blood, with Jurkat cell RNA spiked in. This specimen's cell subset or site label, interpreted: FACS-sorted CD8+CD4-CCR7+CD45RA+ naive T cells. The rearranged chain carries TRBV9 and TRBJ2-1; the D region may be TRBD1 or TRBD2, each matching 5 bases equally. The CDR3 region has the sequence CASSAYPGPGSYNEQFF. The nucleotide sequence is TGTGCCAGCAGCGCATACCCGGGACCTGGCTCCTACAATGAGCAGTTCTTC.